This TCR beta chain was obtained from a study of blood T cell repertoires in COVID-19. Repertoires were generated with immunoSEQ multiplex PCR, while TCRdb's copy carries only in-frame clones and drops some. The data hold approximately 220,000 clones, with around 84% observed a single time. The CDR3 runs to 12 residues. Germline V gene sequence: CDR1 MDHEN, CDR2 SYDVKM. V was clipped by 11 bases and J by 5 bases; unmatched bases: 9. Participants were aged about 18 to 100 years from some 24 US areas. Clinical histories supplied by participants themselves formed the basis of cohort assignment. Sample: PBMCs or T cells enriched from blood (not recorded which). This sequence joins TRBV28 and TRBJ2-7, with TRBD1 matching 7 bases. This TCR derives from a woman between 40 and 55 years old with acute COVID-19. The CDR3 is CAASDRVHEQYF. In nucleotides, the CDR3 is TGTGCCGCTTCTGACAGGGTCCACGAGCAGTACTTC.